This TCR beta chain was retrieved from a study of cytomegalovirus exposure and HLA in healthy donors. Generated by immunoSEQ multiplex PCR, the TCRdb table keeps only in-frame clones and is missing some. Of some 330,000 clones listed, roughly 85% are singletons. As for this clone: Its antigen is unknown.

Study-wide results and caveats: As was reported, the classifier diagnosed cytomegalovirus status with high specificity and sensitivity. Under in vitro conditions, a few CMV-associated chains were confirmed as specific for CMV antigens.

In germline, CDR1 is PRHDT, CDR2 FYEKMQ (reference sequence). The CDR3 is 15 amino acids. Trimming pared 4 bases from V and 5 bases from J, leaving 17 bases between. Sequencing input: PBMCs. The rearrangement joins TRBV13 to TRBJ1-2; D ambiguous. The TCR originated in a woman aged 18-29 years in good health and CMV-seronegative. The CDR3 DNA sequence: TGTGCCAGCAGCTCCCTAAAGAGGGTTGGTTATGGCTACACCTTC. It is translated as CASSSLKRVGYGYTF. The entire variable domain, with the rest obtained from reference TRBV13 and TRBJ1-2, is as follows: AAGVIQSPRHLIKEKRETATLKCYPIPRHDTVYWYQQGPGQDPQFLISFYEKMQSDKGSIPDRFSAQQFSDYHSELNMSSLELGDSALYFCASSSLKRVGYGYTFGSGTRLTVV.